These 10 T cell receptor beta chains were all obtained from the same sample, sequenced in a study of graft-versus-host responses after intestinal transplantation. These receptors lack a known antigen. Clones were read by immunoSEQ multiplex PCR, and TCRdb kept only the in-frame ones, dropping some. The repertoire holds 90,000 to 100,000 clones, roughly nine tenths seen once, with nearly 0.5% in the top ten. The specimen was unstimulated CD8+ T cells sorted from spleen or lymph node cells, collected before intestinal transplant. These receptors all come from a human donor who received an intestinal transplant.

This chain connects TRBV6-5 to TRBJ1-2; D possibly corresponds to TRBD1 (6 bases). V was clipped by 6 bases and J by 6 bases, with 20 bases between them. The V gene's germline CDR1 is MNHEY and CDR2 SVGAGI. This CDR3 has 15 amino acids. The CDR3 coding sequence is TGTGCCAGCAGGGGGCCCGGGACACCCTGGAATGGCTACACCTTC. This sequence encodes CASRGPGTPWNGYTF.

This chain links TRBV9 with TRBJ2-3; a possible D gene is TRBD2 (7 bases). The CDR3 runs 16 residues. Germline CDR1 SGDLS, CDR2 YYNGEE. V was pared by 0 bases and J by 3 bases, with 14 bases between. The CDR3 DNA reads TGTGCCAGCAGCGTAGCTTGGAAGGGGGGGACAGATACGCAGTATTTT. Amino acid sequence: CASSVAWKGGTDTQYF.

The chain uses TRBV5-6 and TRBJ2-3; D uncertain. Trimming stripped 1 base from V and 3 bases from J, with 9 bases between. This CDR3 contains 14 residues. Germline CDR1 reads SGHDT; CDR2 reads YYEEEE. The CDR3 sequence is CASSLSPMTDTQYF. The CDR3 nucleotides are TGTGCCAGCAGCTTGAGCCCGATGACAGATACGCAGTATTTT.

The chain employs TRBV9 and TRBJ2-1; TRBD2 aligns across 9 bases. The CDR3 runs to 14 residues. The junction had 7 bases not matched to a gene; V was cut back by 3 bases and J by 9 bases. Germline CDR1 and CDR2: SGDLS and YYNGEE. This CDR3 reads CASSGGGGASEQFF. The CDR3 DNA reads as TGTGCCAGCAGCGGAGGCGGGGGGGCCAGTGAGCAGTTCTTC.

The chain combines TRBV5-1 with TRBJ1-2, with TRBD1 matching over 9 bases. The V and J ends lost 4 bases and 4 bases, in that order; junction bases with no gene match: 11. Germline V CDR1 and CDR2: SGHRS, YFSETQ. The CDR3 consists of 16 residues. CDR3 in amino acids: CASSPSYPTGGYGYTF. The CDR3 DNA reads TGCGCCAGCAGCCCCTCCTACCCGACAGGGGGCTATGGCTACACCTTC.

This clone has just one count. V is TRBV7-9 and J is TRBJ1-3, with D hard to call. Germline V gene sequence: CDR1 SEHNR, CDR2 FQNEAQ (reference sequence). The CDR3 is 16 amino acids. With 3 bases removed from V and 4 bases from J, the gap between germline ends came to 16 bases. In nucleotides, the CDR3 is TGTGCCAGCAGCTTCGACGGGAACTCGGGAGGAAACACCATATATTTT. Translation gives CASSFDGNSGGNTIYF. Drawing the rest from reference TRBV7-9 and TRBJ1-3, the complete variable domain is DTGVSQNPRHKITKRGQNVTFRCDPISEHNRLYWYRQTLGQGPEFLTYFQNEAQLEKSRLLSDRFSAERPKGSFSTLEIQRTEQGDSAMYLCASSFDGNSGGNTIYFGEGSWLTVV.

This clone was counted only a few times. One end of the junction does not line up with germline, which may come from a read error. This rearrangement joins TRBV30 to TRBJ2-2; D is unclear. This CDR3 spans 15 amino acids. Germline CDR1 and CDR2: GTSNPN and SVGIG (reference sequence). The CDR3 DNA follows: TGTGCCTGGAGTGTACAATTTTGGAACAGCGGGGAGCTGTTTTTT. It specifies CAWSVQFWNSGELFF.

The gene calls are TRBV7-9 and TRBJ2-7; TRBD1 matches 7 bases. Losses at the gene ends were 1 base for V and 0 bases for J; bases not matched to a gene: 6. The CDR3 consists of 16 residues. The V gene's germline CDR1 is SEHNR and CDR2 FQNEAQ (reference sequence). The CDR3, as DNA: TGTGCCAGCAGCTTAGGAAGACAGGGTTCCTCCTACGAGCAGTACTTC. It translates to CASSLGRQGSSYEQYF.

This clone has just one count. V gene TRBV19 combines with J gene TRBJ1-2; 8 bases align to TRBD1. This CDR3 region has 15 residues. With 3 bases clipped from V and 6 bases from J, the junction kept 9 bases outside the gene matches. CDR1 LNHDA and CDR2 SQIVND come from the germline V gene (reference sequence). This CDR3 reads CASSIGDRTSDGYTF. Written as DNA, the CDR3 is TGTGCCAGTAGTATTGGGGACAGGACTAGCGATGGCTACACCTTC.

The rearrangement links TRBV27 to TRBJ2-7, with 9 bases matching TRBD1. CDR1 and CDR2 from the germline V gene are MNHEY and SMNVEV (reference sequence). The CDR3 has 14 amino acids. V gave up 5 bases and J gave up 2 bases; unmatched junction bases: 4. Written as DNA, the CDR3 is TGTGCCAGCAGTACCCGGGACAGGGCCTACGAGCAGTACTTC. This translates into CASSTRDRAYEQYF.